This T cell receptor beta chain was documented in a study of graft-versus-host responses after intestinal transplantation. Regarding the study as a whole: Allografts of one patient group, those with graft-donor T cell macrochimerism, had high graft-versus-host to host-versus-graft clonal ratios. Declining HvG levels early post-transplant were linked to peak circulating GvH clone levels. In recipient marrow, GvH clones were found, and some appeared first in ileum or blood.

As concerns this clone: The antigen is undetermined.

The data were produced by immunoSEQ multiplex PCR, yet TCRdb's version contains in-frame clones alone and is incomplete. In the table there are 20,000 to 25,000 clones, roughly four fifths of which are singletons. Germline CDR1 SGHNT, CDR2 YYREEE (reference sequence). This CDR3 comprises 15 residues. V was trimmed by 0 bases and J by 2 bases, leaving 10 bases between them. The V and J genes are TRBV5-4 and TRBJ2-3; a possible D gene is TRBD2 (6 bases). This clonotype was obtained from a human donor who was the organ donor for an intestinal transplant. Specimen: unstimulated CD8+ T cells sorted from spleen or lymph node cells, collected before transplant. CDR3 sequence (DNA): TGTGCCAGCAGCTTGGCACTAGCTTCCACAGATACGCAGTATTTT. Translated, it gives CASSLALASTDTQYF.